This T cell receptor (beta chain) was retrieved from a study of a mutant IDH1 vaccine in newly diagnosed glioma. Background on the study: Eight vaccinations went to patients in weeks 1, 3, 5, 7, 11, 15, 19, 23. It was radiotherapy, temozolomide, or both that patients received previously, with most receiving both.

This clone was observed a few times. Antigen specificity is unknown. Using immunoSEQ multiplex PCR, the repertoire was profiled, and TCRdb retains in-frame clones only, with some absent. This table has 30,000 to 35,000 clones, 90% appearing once. Study-wide results and caveats: Pseudoprogression appeared independent of alterations in top peripheral clonotypes. Immune responses induced by the vaccine were seen in approximately 93% of patients, spanning multiple MHC alleles.

The CDR3 loop spans 15 amino acids. Per the germline V gene, CDR1 is GTSNPN and CDR2 is SVGIG (reference sequence). V shed 0 bases, J shed 1 base, and the junction held 5 bases outside the gene matches. Documented time point: week 11, during vaccination. Every vaccine dose comprised 300 ug of mutant IDH1 20-mer peptide plus topical imiquimod. The sequencing here drew on PBMCs, taken from a glioma patient whose treatment included an IDH1 peptide vaccine. This chain links TRBV30 with TRBJ1-1; 7 nucleotides line up with TRBD1. This sequence originates from a man between 18 and 35 years old with glioma. The CDR3 reads CAWSVSGGGNTEAFF. The CDR3 bases are TGTGCCTGGAGTGTGTCAGGGGGAGGGAACACTGAAGCTTTCTTT.